These 9 T cell receptor beta chains share one sample of origin, sequenced in a study of graft-versus-host responses after intestinal transplantation. For these receptors, no antigen is known. This table comes from immunoSEQ multiplex PCR, and its TCRdb copy is limited to in-frame clones, with some not included. The sample shows tens of thousands of clones, about nine tenths of them seen only once. The specimen was unstimulated CD4+ T cells sorted from spleen or lymph node cells, collected before intestinal transplant. Receptors originate from a human donor who received an intestinal transplant.

The chain combines TRBV7-9 with TRBJ2-3; weak D call: TRBD2 (5 bases). CDR3 size: 14 residues. Trimming pared 5 bases from V and 8 bases from J, leaving 17 bases between. The germline V gene has CDR1 SEHNR and CDR2 FQNEAQ (reference sequence). The CDR3 DNA follows: TGTGCCAGCAGCCAGGACTCGCCAGGAGGTACGCAGTATTTT. Amino acid sequence: CASSQDSPGGTQYF.

This sequence joins TRBV20-1 and TRBJ1-5, with D unresolved. The CDR3 is 11 amino acids. Trimming took 0 bases from V and 10 from J, leaving 7 bases between them. Germline-derived CDR1 and CDR2 are DFQATT and SNEGSKA (reference sequence). CDR3 protein: CSARDLGPQHF. The CDR3 DNA is TGCAGTGCTAGAGATTTAGGACCCCAGCATTTT.

This clone is a singleton in its sample. The rearrangement links TRBV7-9 to TRBJ1-2; TRBD1 aligns across 8 bases. V gave up 5 bases and J gave up 8 bases; unmatched junction bases: 4. CDR3 length equals 12 residues. From germline, CDR1 is SEHNR and CDR2 FQNEAQ (reference sequence). This CDR3 reads CASSTDRAGYTF. The CDR3 DNA sequence: TGTGCCAGCAGCACGGACAGGGCCGGCTACACCTTC. The entire variable domain, with the rest obtained from reference TRBV7-9 and TRBJ1-2, is as follows: DTGVSQNPRHKITKRGQNVTFRCDPISEHNRLYWYRQTLGQGPEFLTYFQNEAQLEKSRLLSDRFSAERPKGSFSTLEIQRTEQGDSAMYLCASSTDRAGYTFGSGTRLTVV.

The chain carries TRBV6-5 and TRBJ2-5; D is possibly TRBD1 (6 bases). Per germline, CDR1 MNHEY and CDR2 SVGAGI. Trimming left V 6 bases short and J 2 bases short, with 13 bases between. The CDR3 contains 14 residues. CDR3: CASRAGTRQETQYF. Here the CDR3 DNA reads TGTGCCAGCAGAGCCGGGACAAGACAAGAGACCCAGTACTTC.

The chain employs TRBV28 and TRBJ2-7; tentative D call: TRBD1 (8 bases). This CDR3 comprises 15 residues. Trimming left V 5 bases short and J 4 bases short, with 18 bases between. The germline gives CDR1 MDHEN, CDR2 SYDVKM. The CDR3 bases are TGTGCCAGCAGTCCAGGGGGCGGGGGCGTATACGAGCAGTACTTC. Protein: CASSPGGGGVYEQYF.

V usage is TRBV4-1 and J usage is TRBJ2-3, with 7 bases that match TRBD2. V lost 0 bases, J lost 7 bases, and 7 bases stayed unmatched. The CDR3 spans 15 residues. Germline loops: CDR1 MGHRA, CDR2 YSYEKL. The CDR3 region is CASSQDPGGWNTQYF. Written as DNA, the CDR3 is TGCGCCAGCAGCCAAGATCCGGGGGGTTGGAATACGCAGTATTTT.

The V call is TRBV19, the J call TRBJ2-5; possible D gene TRBD2, 5 bases. CDR1 LNHDA and CDR2 SQIVND come from the germline V gene (reference sequence). The CDR3 spans 14 residues. V was trimmed by 10 bases and J by 2 bases, leaving 17 bases between them. The CDR3 protein is CAMKEGSLQETQYF. CDR3 in DNA: TGTGCCATGAAAGAGGGTTCCCTTCAAGAGACCCAGTACTTC.

There are a few counts of this clone. This chain links TRBV19 with TRBJ1-4, with 7 bases aligning to TRBD1. Germline-derived CDR1 and CDR2 are LNHDA and SQIVND (reference sequence). J was trimmed by 4 bases and V by 4 bases; bases with no gene match: 6. This CDR3 spans 15 amino acids. The DNA for the CDR3 is TGTGCCAGTAGTAGCCAGGGGGGATTTAATGAAAAACTGTTTTTT. Translated: CASSSQGGFNEKLFF.

In its sample, this clone was seen a few times. This chain links TRBV7-9 with TRBJ1-5, with TRBD1 identical over 8 bases. This CDR3 comprises 13 residues. The junction had 3 bases not matched to a gene; V was cut back by 5 bases and J by 6 bases. Germline lookup yields CDR1 SEHNR and CDR2 FQNEAQ (reference sequence). CDR3 DNA sequence: TGTGCCAGCAGCCGGACAGGGCTTCAGCCCCAGCATTTT. Its protein is CASSRTGLQPQHF.